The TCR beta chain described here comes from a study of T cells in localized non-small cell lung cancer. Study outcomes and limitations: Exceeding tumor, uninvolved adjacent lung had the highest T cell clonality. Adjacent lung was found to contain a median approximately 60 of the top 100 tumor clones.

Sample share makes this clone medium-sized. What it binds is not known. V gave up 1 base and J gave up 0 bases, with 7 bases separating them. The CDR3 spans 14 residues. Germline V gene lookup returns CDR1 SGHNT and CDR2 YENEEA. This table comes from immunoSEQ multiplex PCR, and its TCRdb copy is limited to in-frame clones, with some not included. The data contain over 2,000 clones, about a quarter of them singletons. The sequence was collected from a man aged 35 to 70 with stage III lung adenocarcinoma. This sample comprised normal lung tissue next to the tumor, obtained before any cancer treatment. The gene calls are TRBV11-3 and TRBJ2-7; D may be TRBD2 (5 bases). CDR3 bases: TGTGCCAGCAGCTTAGGGGAGATCTCCTACGAGCAGTACTTC. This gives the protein CASSLGEISYEQYF.